This TCR beta chain was observed in a study of CD8+CD57+ T cells in acquired aplastic anemia listed by TCRdb under 2018. Background on the whole study: Extracted DNA from sorted CD4+ and CD8+ cells averaged approximately 3.4 ug, ranging from about 0.18 to 27.4 ug. CD8+CD57+ expansion was defined as a frequency above the mean frequency observed in healthy subjects.

What the study reported, not specific to this receptor: No significant difference in CD8+ Simpson's diversity was found between patients and healthy controls (P=0.060). Although some 28 CD8+ CDR3 sequences were shared by patients and controls, these sequences appeared highly expressed in patients and within the immunodominant clones of patients.

TCR beta VDJ combination and CDR3 sequence profiling used genomic DNA as the template. TCR repertoire sequencing was run on an Illumina HiSeq 2000. As for the authors' bioinformatics: Repertoires were assessed using TRBV/TRBJ rearrangement plots, CDR3 size and DJ length profiles, and Simpson's diversity index. Whichever DNA sequence was most abundant in the deep sequencing data was defined as the immunodominant clone. CDR3 amino acid sequences were checked for sharing between subjects and were compared against published repertoires and the VDJdb database. TCRdb passed the public sequencing reads through fastp at Q25 and MiXCR, retaining productive beta sequences. Rows merge per CDR3 protein into single entries with the most common DNA and genes. In this record, the V and J calls reflect TCRdb's handling and not the investigators' own analysis. This sample has 180,000 or so distinct CDR3 sequences in its table, and 48% of those were observed once. The ten largest clones represent about 1.8% of the sample.

With respect to this clonotype: Its antigen target is currently unknown. Nothing much larger sits one base from this clone, and base qualities are not available.

Expansion of CD8+CD57+ cells had been shown by flow cytometry in the patients chosen for sequencing. All patients had severe acquired aplastic anemia diagnosed by International Study of Aplastic Anemia and Agranulocytosis and Camitta criteria. No therapy had been received by the patients at the time of blood sampling. The study deep-sequenced TCR repertoires of sorted CD4+ and CD8+ blood T cells from severe aplastic anemia patients and healthy subjects. In the USA, patient enrollment took place under clinicaltrials.gov protocols 00001620, 01623167, 00001397, 00071045, 00081523 and 00961064. Ficoll-Paque density gradient centrifugation was used to isolate peripheral blood mononuclear cells. Before DNA extraction, CD4+ and CD8+ T cells were sorted with FACS or magnetic beads. V sheds 5 bases and J sheds 1 base, leaving 10 bases between their ends. The CDR3 covers 14 residues, taking in both the cysteine and the phenylalanine. Solely the CDR3 DNA is kept, with 42 bases framed from the first base.

The source of this sequence is a human donor with aplastic anemia. The V gene is TRBV12-3 or TRBV12-4 and the J gene is TRBJ2-3; tentative D gene TRBD2, with 6 bases matching. The material sequenced was sorted CD4+, CD8+, or CD8+CD57+ T cells (not recorded which) from PBMCs. The CDR3: CASSAGGGTDTQYF. The sequenced DNA: TGTGCCAGCAGTGCCGGCGGGGGCACAGATACGCAGTATTTT.